The T cell receptor beta chain under discussion was sequenced for a study of control samples from healthy donors and cancer patients. The CDR3 loop spans 13 amino acids. V was cut by 5 bases and J by 4 bases, with 11 bases left in between. Sequencing used immunoSEQ multiplex PCR; TCRdb keeps in-frame clones, though not all of them. The data contain about 89,000 clones, approximately 86% of them singletons. Sequencing was done on a sample of blood. This rearrangement joins TRBV12-3 or TRBV12-4 to TRBJ1-1; a possible D gene is TRBD1 (6 bases). This receptor was identified in a man in his thirties or forties in good health. The CDR3 loop reads CASSPQGSTEAFF. The CDR3 DNA sequence: TGTGCCAGCAGTCCGCAGGGGAGCACTGAAGCTTTCTTT.